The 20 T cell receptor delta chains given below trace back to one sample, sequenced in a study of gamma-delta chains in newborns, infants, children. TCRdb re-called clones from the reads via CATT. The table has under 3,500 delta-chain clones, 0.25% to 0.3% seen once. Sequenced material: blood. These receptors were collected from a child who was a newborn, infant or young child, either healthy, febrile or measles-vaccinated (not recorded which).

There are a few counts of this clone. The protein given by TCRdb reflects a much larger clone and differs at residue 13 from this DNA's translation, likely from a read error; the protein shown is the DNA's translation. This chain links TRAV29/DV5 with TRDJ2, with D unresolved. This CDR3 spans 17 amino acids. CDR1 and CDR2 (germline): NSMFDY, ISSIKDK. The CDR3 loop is CAASSWLSPALTVQLFF. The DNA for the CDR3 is TGTGCAGCAAGCTCTTGGCTTTCTCCCGCTTTGACAGTACAACTCTTCTTT. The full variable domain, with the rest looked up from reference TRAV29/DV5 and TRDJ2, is DQQVKQNSPSLSVQEGRISILNCDYTNSMFDYFLWYKKYPAEGPTFLISISSIKDKNEDGRFTVFLNKSAKHLSLHIVPSQPGDSAVYFCAASSWLSPALTVQLFFGKGTQLIVEP.

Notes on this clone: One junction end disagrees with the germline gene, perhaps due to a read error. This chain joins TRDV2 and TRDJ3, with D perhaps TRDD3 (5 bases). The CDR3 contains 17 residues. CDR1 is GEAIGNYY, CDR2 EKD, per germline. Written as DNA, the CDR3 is TGTGCCTGTGACGCTGCTGGGAGCTCCTGGGACACCCGGCAGATGTTTTTC. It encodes CACDAAGSSWDTRQMFF.

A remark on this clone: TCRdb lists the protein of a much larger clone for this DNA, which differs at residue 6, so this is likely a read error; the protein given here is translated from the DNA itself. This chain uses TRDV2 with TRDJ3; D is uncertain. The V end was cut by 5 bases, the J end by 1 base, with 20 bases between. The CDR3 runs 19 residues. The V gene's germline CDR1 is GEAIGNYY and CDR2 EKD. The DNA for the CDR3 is TGTGCCTGTGGGAAGGCCTTGGACGAAGGTTCCTGGGACACCCGACAGATGTTTTTC. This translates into CACGKALDEGSWDTRQMFF.

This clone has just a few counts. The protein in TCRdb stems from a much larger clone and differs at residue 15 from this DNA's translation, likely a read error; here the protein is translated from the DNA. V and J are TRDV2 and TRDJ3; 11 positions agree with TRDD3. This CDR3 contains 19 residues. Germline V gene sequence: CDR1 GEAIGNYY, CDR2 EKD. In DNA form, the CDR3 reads TGTGCCTGTGACACCGTTGGGGGATACGCGGCCTGGGACACCCAACAGATGTTTTTC. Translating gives CACDTVGGYAAWDTQQMFF.

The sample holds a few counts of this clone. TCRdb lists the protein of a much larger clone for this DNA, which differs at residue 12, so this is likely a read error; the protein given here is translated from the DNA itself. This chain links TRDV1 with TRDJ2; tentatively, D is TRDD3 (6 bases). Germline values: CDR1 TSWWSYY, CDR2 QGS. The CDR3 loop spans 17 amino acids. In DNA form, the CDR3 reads TGTGCTCTTGGGGAACCCTCCGGGGGACCTTTGGCAGCACAACTCTTCTTT. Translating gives CALGEPSGGPLAAQLFF.

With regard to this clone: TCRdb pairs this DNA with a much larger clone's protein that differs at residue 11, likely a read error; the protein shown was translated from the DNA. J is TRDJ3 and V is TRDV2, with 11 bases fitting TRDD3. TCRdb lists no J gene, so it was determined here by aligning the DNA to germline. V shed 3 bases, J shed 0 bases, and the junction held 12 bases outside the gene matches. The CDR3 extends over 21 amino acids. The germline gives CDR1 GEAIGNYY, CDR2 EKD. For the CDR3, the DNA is TGTGCCTGTGACTCGGCTGGGGGATACTCAACTAGCTCCTGGGACACCCGACAGATGTTTTTC. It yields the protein CACDSAGGYSTSSWDTRQMFF.

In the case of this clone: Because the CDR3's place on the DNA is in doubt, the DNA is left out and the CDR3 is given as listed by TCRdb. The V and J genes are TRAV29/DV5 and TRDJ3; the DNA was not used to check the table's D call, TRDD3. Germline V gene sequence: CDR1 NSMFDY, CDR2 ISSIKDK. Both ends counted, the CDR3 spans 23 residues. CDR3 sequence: CSVLLCSKRSLLGSSWDTRQMFF.

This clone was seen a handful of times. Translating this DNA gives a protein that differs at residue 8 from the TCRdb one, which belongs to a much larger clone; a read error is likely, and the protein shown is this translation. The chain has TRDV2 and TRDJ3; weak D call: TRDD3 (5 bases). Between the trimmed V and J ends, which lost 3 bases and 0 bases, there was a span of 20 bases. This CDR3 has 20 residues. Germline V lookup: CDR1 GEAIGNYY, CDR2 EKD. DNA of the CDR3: TGTGCCTGTGACGCACGATGGGAGATACCAGGCTCCTGGGACACCCGACAGATGTTTTTC. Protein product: CACDARWEIPGSWDTRQMFF.

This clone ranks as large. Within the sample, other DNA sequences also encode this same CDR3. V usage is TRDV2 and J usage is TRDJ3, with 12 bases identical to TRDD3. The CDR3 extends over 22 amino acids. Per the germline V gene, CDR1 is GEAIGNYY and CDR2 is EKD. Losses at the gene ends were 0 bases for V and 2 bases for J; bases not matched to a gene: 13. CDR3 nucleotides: TGTGCCTGTGACACCGTAGGACTGGGGGATACCCTCAACCCCTGGGACACCCGACAGATGTTTTTC. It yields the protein CACDTVGLGDTLNPWDTRQMFF.

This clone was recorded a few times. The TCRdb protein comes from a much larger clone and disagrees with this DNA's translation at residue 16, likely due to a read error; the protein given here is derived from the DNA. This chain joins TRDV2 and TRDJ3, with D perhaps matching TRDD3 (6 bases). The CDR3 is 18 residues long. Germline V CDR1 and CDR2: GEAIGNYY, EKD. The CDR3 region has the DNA TGTGCCTGTGACACTCTACTGGGAGGTTCCTGGGACACCCGACAGACGTTTTTC. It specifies CACDTLLGGSWDTRQTFF.

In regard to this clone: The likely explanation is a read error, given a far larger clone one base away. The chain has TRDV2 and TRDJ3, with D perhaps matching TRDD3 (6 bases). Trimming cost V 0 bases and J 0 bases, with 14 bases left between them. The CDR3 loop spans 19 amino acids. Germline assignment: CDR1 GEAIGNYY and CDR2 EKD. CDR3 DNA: TGTGCCTGTGACACCTGGGGGGTACAGGTCTCCTGGGACACCCGACAGATGTTTTTC. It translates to CACDTWGVQVSWDTRQMFF.

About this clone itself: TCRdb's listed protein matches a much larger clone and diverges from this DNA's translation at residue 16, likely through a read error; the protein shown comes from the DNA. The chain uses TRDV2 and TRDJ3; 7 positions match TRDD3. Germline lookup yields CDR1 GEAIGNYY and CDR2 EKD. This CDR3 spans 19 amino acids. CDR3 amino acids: CACDTVLGPSSWDTRRMFF. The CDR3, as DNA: TGTGCCTGTGACACGGTACTGGGGCCCAGCTCCTGGGACACCCGACGGATGTTTTTC.

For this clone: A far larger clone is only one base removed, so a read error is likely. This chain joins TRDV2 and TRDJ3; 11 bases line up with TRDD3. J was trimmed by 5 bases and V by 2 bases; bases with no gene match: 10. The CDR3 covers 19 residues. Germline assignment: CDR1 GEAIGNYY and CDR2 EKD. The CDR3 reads CACDMALGDISRDTRQMFF. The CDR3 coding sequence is TGTGCCTGTGACATGGCACTGGGGGATATTTCCCGGGACACCCGACAGATGTTTTTC.

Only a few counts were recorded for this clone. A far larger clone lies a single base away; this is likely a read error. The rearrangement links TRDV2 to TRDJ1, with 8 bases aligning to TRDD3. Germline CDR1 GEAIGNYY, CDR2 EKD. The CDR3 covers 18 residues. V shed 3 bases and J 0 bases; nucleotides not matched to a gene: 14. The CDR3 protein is CACDAMRKLGAYTDKLIF. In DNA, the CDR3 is TGTGCCTGTGACGCCATGCGGAAACTGGGGGCTTACACCGATAAACTCATCTTT.

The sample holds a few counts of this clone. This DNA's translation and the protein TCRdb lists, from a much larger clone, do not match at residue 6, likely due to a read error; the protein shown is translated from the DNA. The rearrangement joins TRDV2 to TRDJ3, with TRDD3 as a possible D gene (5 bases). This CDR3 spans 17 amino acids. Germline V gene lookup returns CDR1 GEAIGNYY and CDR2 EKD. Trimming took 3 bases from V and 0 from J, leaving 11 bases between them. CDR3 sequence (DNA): TGTGCCTGTGACTACTTGGGGAGCTCCTGGGACACCCGACAGATGTTTTTC. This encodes CACDYLGSSWDTRQMFF.

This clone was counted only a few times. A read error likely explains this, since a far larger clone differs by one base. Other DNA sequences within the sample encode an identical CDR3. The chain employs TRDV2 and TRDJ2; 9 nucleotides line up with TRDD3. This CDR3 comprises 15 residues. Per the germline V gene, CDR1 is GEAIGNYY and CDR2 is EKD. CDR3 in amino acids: CACDILGDLTAQLFF. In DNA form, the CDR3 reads TGTGCCTGCGACATACTGGGGGATTTGACAGCACAACTCTTCTTT.

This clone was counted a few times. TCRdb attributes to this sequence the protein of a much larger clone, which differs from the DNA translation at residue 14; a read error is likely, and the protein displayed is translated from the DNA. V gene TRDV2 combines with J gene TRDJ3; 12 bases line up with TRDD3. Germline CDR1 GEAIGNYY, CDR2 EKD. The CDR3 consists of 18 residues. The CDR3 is CACDSTGGYSWDTQQMFF. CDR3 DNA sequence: TGTGCCTGTGACAGTACTGGGGGATACTCCTGGGACACCCAACAGATGTTTTTC.

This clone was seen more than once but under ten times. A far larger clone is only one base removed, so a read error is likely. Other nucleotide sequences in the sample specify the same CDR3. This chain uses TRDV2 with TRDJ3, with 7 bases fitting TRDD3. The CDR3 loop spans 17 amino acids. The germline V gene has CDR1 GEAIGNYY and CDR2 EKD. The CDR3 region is CACDTVGDSWDTRQMFF. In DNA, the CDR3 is TGTGCCTGTGACACCGTGGGGGACTCCTGGGACACCCGACAAATGTTTTTC.

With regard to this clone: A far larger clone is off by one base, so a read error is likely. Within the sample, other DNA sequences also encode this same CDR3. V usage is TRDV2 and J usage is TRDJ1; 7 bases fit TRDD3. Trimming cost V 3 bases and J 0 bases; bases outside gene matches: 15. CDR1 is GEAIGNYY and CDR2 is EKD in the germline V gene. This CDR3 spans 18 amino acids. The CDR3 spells CACDAMWKLGAYTDKLIF. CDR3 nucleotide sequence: TGTGCCTGTGACGCCATGTGGAAGCTGGGGGCTTACACCGATAAACTCATCTTT.

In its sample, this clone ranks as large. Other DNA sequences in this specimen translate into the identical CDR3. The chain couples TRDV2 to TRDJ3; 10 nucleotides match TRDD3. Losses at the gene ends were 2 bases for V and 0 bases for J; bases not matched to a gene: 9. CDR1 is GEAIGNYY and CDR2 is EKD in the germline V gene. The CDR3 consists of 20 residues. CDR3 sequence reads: CACDKYWGIPSSWDTRQMFF. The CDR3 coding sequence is TGTGCCTGTGACAAGTACTGGGGGATCCCCAGCTCCTGGGACACCCGACAGATGTTTTTC.